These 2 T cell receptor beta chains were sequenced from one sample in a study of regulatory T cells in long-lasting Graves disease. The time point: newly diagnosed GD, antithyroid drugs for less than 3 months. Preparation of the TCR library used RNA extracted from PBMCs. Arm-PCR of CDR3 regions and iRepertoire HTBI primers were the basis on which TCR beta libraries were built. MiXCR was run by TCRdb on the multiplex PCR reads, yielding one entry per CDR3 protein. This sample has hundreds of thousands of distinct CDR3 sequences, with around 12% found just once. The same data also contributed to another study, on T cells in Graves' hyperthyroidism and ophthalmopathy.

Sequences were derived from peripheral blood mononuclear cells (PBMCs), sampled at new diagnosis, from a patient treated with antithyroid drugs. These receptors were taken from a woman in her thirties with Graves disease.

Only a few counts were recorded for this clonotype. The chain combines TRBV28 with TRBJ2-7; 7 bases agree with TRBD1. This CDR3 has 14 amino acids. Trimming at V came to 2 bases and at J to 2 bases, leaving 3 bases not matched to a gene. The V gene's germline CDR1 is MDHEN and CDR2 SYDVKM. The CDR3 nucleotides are TGTGCCAGCAGTTTAAGGGGGCTGGCCTACGAGCAGTACTTC. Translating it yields CASSLRGLAYEQYF.

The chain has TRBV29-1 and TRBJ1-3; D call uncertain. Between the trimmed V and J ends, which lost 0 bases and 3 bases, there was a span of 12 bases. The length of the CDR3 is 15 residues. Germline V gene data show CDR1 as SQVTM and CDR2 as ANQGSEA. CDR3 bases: TGCAGCGTTGAAGATGGAACAGTAGTTGGAAACACCATATATTTT. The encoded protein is CSVEDGTVVGNTIYF.